This entry is about one TCR beta chain. Its binding antigen is unknown. Base-call qualities are not available, and no considerably larger clone is one nucleotide away. The sample originates from a study of blood T cell repertoires in COVID-19 (dated by TCRdb to 2019 to 2021). Study-wide context: Collaborator samples came from the United States, Italy and Spain and covered acute and convalescent phases of COVID-19. The prospective study material was composed of cDNA or gDNA derived from T cells, B-cell-depleted T cells, or PBMCs. The dataset comprised deeply sampled blood TCRbeta repertoires from subjects exposed to, actively infected with, or recovered from COVID-19. The repertoires were released in a freely available public database meant as a resource for research on the immune response to SARS-CoV-2. The samples were drawn from the first 160 participants of the ongoing ImmuneRACE study and from over a thousand subjects provided by 6 global collaborators. A de-identified subject ID, COVID-19 status, age in years and sex were almost always included in the sample metadata. Where HLA class I and class II types were available, the types were taken from metadata supplied by the sample provider, not from assay-based typing.

The immunoSEQ Assay, a bias-controlled multiplex PCR, was used to amplify TCRbeta CDR3 regions from genomic DNA. Per the original workflow: The number of nucleated cells in each sample was estimated from the amplification of reference gene primers within the assay. To quantify the absolute abundance of each unique TCRbeta CDR3 rearrangement, sequence reads were collapsed and filtered. For each sample, productive Simpson clonality was calculated by taking the square root of Simpson's diversity index across productive rearrangements. TCRdb re-hosts the immuneACCESS table, in-frame sequences only. Its copies lack some clones; in the studies checked, an unresolved V gene accounts for under half of them, and the cause for the rest is not known. The D gene and trimming were derived from the DNA, and the V and J assignments and clone size from that table. Recorded for this sample are some 170,000 clones; about three quarters of them occurred a single time. The ten most abundant clones make up about 26% of the sample.

From the cysteine up to the phenylalanine, the CDR3 has a length of 14 residues. Here the CDR3 DNA is all that survives: 42 bases in frame from base 1. CDR1 SEHNR and CDR2 FQNEAQ are derived from the germline V gene (reference sequence). V is pared back by 0 bases and J by 6 bases, with 9 bases lying between the germline termini. Study-wide conclusions, independent of this receptor: The quantity of clinical and demographic metadata differed by source and by participant and was supplied without curation.

Whole blood was collected in K2EDTA tubes by collaborating institutions according to the institutions' own protocols. For TCRbeta analysis, collaborator samples were shipped as frozen whole blood, as isolated PBMCs, or as DNA extracted from either sample type. This sequence uses TRBV7-9 and TRBJ2-4, with the D gene too uncertain to name. The material sequenced was peripheral blood. The sequence was collected from a woman in her 70s with acute or convalescent COVID-19. The nucleotides read TGTGCCAGCAGCTTAGCGGAAACAGCAAACATTCAGTACTTC. Translated, it gives CASSLAETANIQYF.